These 11 T cell receptor beta chains originate from one sample sequenced in a study of CD8 T cells in ankylosing spondylitis. MiXCR, run by TCRdb on the 5' RACE reads, gives a single entry per CDR3 protein. Here the sample spans more than 5,000 distinct CDR3 sequences, approximately 2.1% being singletons. Sequenced material: blood, either unsorted or a sorted T cell fraction (not recorded which). The receptors come from a male donor with ankylosing spondylitis or in good health (not recorded which).

This clonotype occurred many times. The CDR3: CASSVDVAGYTDTQYF. As DNA, the CDR3 is TGTGCCAGCAGCGTAGATGTAGCGGGGTACACAGATACGCAGTATTTT. The chain is built from TRBV9 and TRBJ2-3, with 8 nucleotides matching TRBD2. Germline CDR1 SGDLS, CDR2 YYNGEE. V lost 0 bases and J lost 2; bases outside the gene matches: 5. The length of the CDR3 is 16 residues.

This clonotype was recorded many times. The J gene is TRBJ2-5, the V gene TRBV9; TRBD2 aligns across 11 bases. V trimming: 0 bases; J trimming: 5 bases; junction bases outside the gene matches: 9. CDR1 is SGDLS and CDR2 is YYNGEE in the germline V gene. The CDR3 spans 17 residues. CDR3 region: CASSVGVKASGRETQYF. CDR3 in DNA: TGTGCCAGCAGCGTAGGTGTCAAGGCTAGCGGGAGGGAGACCCAGTACTTC.

This clonotype was detected many times. The genes are TRBV9 and TRBJ1-3; D call uncertain. The V gene's germline CDR1 is SGDLS and CDR2 YYNGEE. Trimming left V 3 bases short and J 0 bases short, with 10 bases between. The CDR3 sequence is 15 residues long. CDR3 DNA sequence: TGTGCCAGCAGCGGGACTTCAAACTCTGGAAACACCATATATTTT. Its protein product is CASSGTSNSGNTIYF.

By frequency in the sample, this clonotype is medium-sized. This chain joins TRBV9 and TRBJ2-3, with a weak D call TRBD1 (5 bases). The CDR3 is 16 residues long. The ends were cut back, 0 bases at V and 4 bases at J, with 15 bases in the middle. CDR1 is SGDLS, CDR2 YYNGEE, per germline. The CDR3 DNA is TGTGCCAGCAGCGTAGAAGCGAGACAGCCGGCAGATACGCAGTATTTT. Amino acids: CASSVEARQPADTQYF.

This clonotype is medium-sized in the sample. V gene TRBV9 combines with J gene TRBJ2-1, with D possibly being TRBD2 (5 bases). Germline V gene sequence: CDR1 SGDLS, CDR2 YYNGEE. Trimming stripped 1 base from V and 3 bases from J, with 17 bases between. This CDR3 is 17 amino acids long. CDR3 in amino acids: CASSVPVFAGGYNEQFF. As DNA, the CDR3 is TGTGCCAGCAGCGTACCGGTCTTTGCGGGCGGCTACAATGAGCAGTTCTTC.

This clonotype was counted at least ten times. The gene calls are TRBV9 and TRBJ2-7, with D hard to call. The V gene lost 2 bases and the J gene lost 4 bases, with 4 bases spanning the gap. The CDR3 loop spans 11 amino acids. Looked up from germline, CDR1 is SGDLS and CDR2 is YYNGEE. In DNA, the CDR3 is TGTGCCAGCAGCGTGGGATACGAGCAGTACTTC. Translation gives CASSVGYEQYF.

This clonotype was picked up many times. The genes are TRBV9 and TRBJ1-6, with D unresolved. Deletions cut 2 bases from V and 6 bases from J, with 12 bases between. This CDR3 comprises 15 residues. Germline CDR1 and CDR2: SGDLS and YYNGEE. In nucleotides, the CDR3 is TGTGCCAGCAGCGTGTGGGGTATTGGTAATTCACCCCTCCACTTT. This gives the protein CASSVWGIGNSPLHF.

The sample holds many counts of this clonotype. This chain uses TRBV9 with TRBJ1-6; possible D gene TRBD1, 6 bases. There are 17 residues in the CDR3. Germline V gene lookup returns CDR1 SGDLS and CDR2 YYNGEE. V was pared by 3 bases and J by 4 bases, with 17 bases between. The DNA of the CDR3 is TGTGCCAGCAGCGCCCAAGACTCCGGGACATATAATTCACCCCTCCACTTT. Encoded protein: CASSAQDSGTYNSPLHF. Based on the CDR3 plus reference TRBV9 and TRBJ1-6, the full variable domain is DSGVTQTPKHLITATGQRVTLRCSPRSGDLSVYWYQQSLDQGLQFLIQYYNGEERAKGNILERFSAQQFPDLHSELNLSSLELGDSALYFCASSAQDSGTYNSPLHFGNGTRLTVT.

This clonotype was seen repeatedly, ten times or more. This rearrangement joins TRBV9 to TRBJ1-2; D is unresolved. Germline CDR1 and CDR2: SGDLS and YYNGEE. The CDR3 length is 14 residues. The V and J ends lost 0 bases and 2 bases respectively, with 8 bases between them. The CDR3 coding sequence is TGTGCCAGCAGCGTAGGGAGGTCCAACTATGGCTACACCTTC. Protein product: CASSVGRSNYGYTF. The variable domain in full, completed from reference TRBV9 and TRBJ1-2, reads DSGVTQTPKHLITATGQRVTLRCSPRSGDLSVYWYQQSLDQGLQFLIQYYNGEERAKGNILERFSAQQFPDLHSELNLSSLELGDSALYFCASSVGRSNYGYTFGSGTRLTVV.

Of note for this clonotype: One end of the junction varies from germline; a read error may be responsible. The chain is built from TRBV9 and TRBJ2-3; TRBD2 might be the D (6 bases). CDR3 size: 16 residues. Germline V gene lookup returns CDR1 SGDLS and CDR2 YYNGEE. The CDR3 region is CASSPGEIAATNTQYF. For the CDR3, the DNA is TGTGCCAGCAGCCCTGGTGAGATAGCGGCCACAAATACGCAGTATTTT.

In its sample, this clonotype was seen many times. V gene TRBV9 combines with J gene TRBJ2-1, with 10 bases that match TRBD2. This CDR3 region has 16 residues. V lost 7 bases to trimming and J lost 8 bases; unmatched junction nucleotides: 15. CDR1 is SGDLS, CDR2 YYNGEE, per germline. This chain's CDR3 is CASRPAALAGADEQFF. CDR3 in DNA: TGTGCCAGCCGCCCCGCTGCCCTAGCGGGAGCCGATGAGCAGTTCTTC.